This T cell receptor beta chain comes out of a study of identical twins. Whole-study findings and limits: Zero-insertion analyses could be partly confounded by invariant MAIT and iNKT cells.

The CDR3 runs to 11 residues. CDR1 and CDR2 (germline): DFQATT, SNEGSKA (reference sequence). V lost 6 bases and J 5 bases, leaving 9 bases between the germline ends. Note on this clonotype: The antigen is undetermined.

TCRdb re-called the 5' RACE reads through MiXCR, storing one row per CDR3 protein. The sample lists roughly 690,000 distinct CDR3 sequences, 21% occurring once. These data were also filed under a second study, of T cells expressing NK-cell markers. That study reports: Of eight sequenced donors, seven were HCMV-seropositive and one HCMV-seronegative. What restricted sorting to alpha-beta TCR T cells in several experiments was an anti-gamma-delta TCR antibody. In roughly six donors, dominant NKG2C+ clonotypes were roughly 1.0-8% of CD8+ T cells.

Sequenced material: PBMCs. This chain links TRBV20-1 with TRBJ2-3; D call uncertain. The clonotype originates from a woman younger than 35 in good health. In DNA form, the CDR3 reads TGCAGTGCCGGAGATAGAGATACGCAGTATTTT. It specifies CSAGDRDTQYF.